This T cell receptor (beta chain) was identified in a study of human T cells and chemical hapten exposure. Study overall: Minor pooled library volume differences mainly drove per-sample TCR yield variation.

Unmatched junction bases numbered 11, after V lost 4 bases and J lost 9 bases. The germline V gene has CDR1 SGHRS and CDR2 YFSETQ. The CDR3 has 15 residues. The sample holds a few counts of this clonotype. Time point denoted: pre-sensitization, week 0. The sample's treatment: therapeutic diphenylcyclopropenone sensitization with weekly scalp DPC. TCRdb itself ran the RACE reads through MiXCR, one entry per CDR3 protein. The data contain about 98,000 distinct CDR3 sequences, roughly 10% of them singletons. Here the sequenced sample was whole blood, taken in connection with sensitization to the hapten diphenylcyclopropenone (DPC). The chain links TRBV5-1 to TRBJ2-1; 9 nucleotides match TRBD2. The receptor was isolated from a woman between 55 and 75 years old with alopecia areata. Some clones in this sample may be carry-over from other donors' samples. The CDR3 DNA reads as TGCGCCAGCAGCCCCAGCGCGGGGGGGCAGCGTGAGCAGTTCTTC. It encodes CASSPSAGGQREQFF. Together with reference TRBV5-1 and TRBJ2-1, the CDR3 gives the full variable domain: KAGVTQTPRYLIKTRGQQVTLSCSPISGHRSVSWYQQTPGQGLQFLFEYFSETQRNKGNFPGRFSGRQFSNSRSEMNVSTLELGDSALYLCASSPSAGGQREQFFGPGTRLTVL.